The entry below describes one T cell receptor beta chain. No antigen is known for it. V shed 1 base, J shed 5 bases, and the junction held 5 bases outside the gene matches. The CDR3 totals 14 residues. CDR1 and CDR2 from the germline V gene are SGHVS and FQNEAQ. With 60 Vbeta and 13 Jbeta primers, the PCR was carried out. Libraries were prepared by immunoSEQ multiplex PCR; TCRdb keeps only in-frame clonotypes and omits some of them. The sample holds tens of thousands of clones. This specimen belongs to a study of cytomegalovirus exposure and HLA in healthy donors. Study-level points and caveats: The authors listed some 150 TCR beta chains as cytomegalovirus-associated. Productive rates of about 87% or about 30% were seen for most TCR beta V segments in an earlier analysis. A later analysis appeared to link common viral pathogens to several of the most significant clusters. 16,951 TCR beta sequences were associated with HLA alleles at 0.05 false discovery rate in a later analysis.

The sequenced material came from PBMCs. The receptor was isolated from a woman in her twenties or thirties in good health and CMV-seropositive. The chain combines TRBV7-8 with TRBJ2-7, with 7 bases identical to TRBD2. The CDR3 is CASSLGGRGNEQYF. In nucleotides, the CDR3 is TGTGCCAGCAGCTTAGGCGGGAGAGGAAACGAGCAGTACTTC.